This T cell receptor (beta chain) was profiled in a study of CD4 T cells in relation to SARS-CoV-2 and coronaviruses. Regarding this clone: As yet, its antigen is unknown.

Unexposed donor CD4+ T cells date from about 2011-2018, before the COVID-19 pandemic. The cells were cultured for around ten days before CD4+ T cells were isolated. Sequencing was performed with immunoSEQ multiplex PCR; in TCRdb, only in-frame clones are kept and a portion is missing. The sample yields approximately 16,000 clones, approximately 80% seen once. Germline CDR1 reads KGHSH; CDR2 reads LQKENI. This CDR3 is 15 amino acids long. V lost 1 base to trimming and J lost 6 bases, with 14 bases between them. Sequencing was done on a sample of CD4+ T cells from PBMCs, cultured in vitro. The clonotype originates from a human donor in good health. The chain is built from TRBV18 and TRBJ2-3, with D tentatively TRBD1 (7 bases). CDR3 sequence (DNA): TGTGCCAGCTCACCACTGGAGGGGGCCCACGATACGCAGTATTTT. This sequence encodes CASSPLEGAHDTQYF.